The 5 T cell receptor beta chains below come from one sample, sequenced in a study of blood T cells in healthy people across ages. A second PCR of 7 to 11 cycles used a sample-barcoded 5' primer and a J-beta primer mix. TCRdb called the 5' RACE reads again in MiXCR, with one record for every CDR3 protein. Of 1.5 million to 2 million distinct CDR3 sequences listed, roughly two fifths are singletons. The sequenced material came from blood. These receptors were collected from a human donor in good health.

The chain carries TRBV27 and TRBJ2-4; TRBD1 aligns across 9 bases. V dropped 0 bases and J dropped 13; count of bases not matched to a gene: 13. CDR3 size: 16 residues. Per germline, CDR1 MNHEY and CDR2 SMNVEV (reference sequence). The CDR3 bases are TGTGCCAGCAGTTTATCGAAAGGGACAGGGTCATCCGGGCAGTACTTC. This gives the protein CASSLSKGTGSSGQYF.

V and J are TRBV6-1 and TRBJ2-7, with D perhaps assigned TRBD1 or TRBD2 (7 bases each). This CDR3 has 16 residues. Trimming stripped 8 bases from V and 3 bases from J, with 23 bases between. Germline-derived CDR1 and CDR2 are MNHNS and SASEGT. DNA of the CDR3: TGTGCCAGCGGGGGCCTCGGCAGGGGGGGTAGCTACGAGCAGTACTTC. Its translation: CASGGLGRGGSYEQYF.

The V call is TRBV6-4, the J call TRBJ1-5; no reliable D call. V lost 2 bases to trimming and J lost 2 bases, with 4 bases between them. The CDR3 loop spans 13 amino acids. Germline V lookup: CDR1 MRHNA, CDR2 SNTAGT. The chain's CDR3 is CASSDRGNQPQHF. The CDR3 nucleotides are TGTGCCAGCAGTGACAGGGGCAATCAGCCCCAGCATTTT.

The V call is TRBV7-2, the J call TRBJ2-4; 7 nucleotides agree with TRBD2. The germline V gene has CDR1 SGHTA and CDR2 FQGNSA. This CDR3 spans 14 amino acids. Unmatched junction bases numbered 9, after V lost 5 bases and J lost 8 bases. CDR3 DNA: TGTGCCAGCAGCCCTGATCGGGGGAGGGACATTCAGTACTTC. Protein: CASSPDRGRDIQYF.

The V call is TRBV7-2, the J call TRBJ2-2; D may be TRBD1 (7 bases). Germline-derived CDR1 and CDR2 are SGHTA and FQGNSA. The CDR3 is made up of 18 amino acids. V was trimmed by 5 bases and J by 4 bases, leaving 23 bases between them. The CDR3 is CASSPRGALLLRTGELFF. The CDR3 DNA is TGTGCCAGCAGCCCCAGGGGGGCCCTACTTTTACGCACCGGGGAGCTGTTTTTT.